This T cell receptor (beta chain) was sequenced during a study of shared clonotypes between healthy human individuals. Study-wide findings and caveats: Among four donors, roughly 5% of naive CD4 clonotypes were found in common. Read depth was anticipated to influence clonotype sharing among donors.

Naive CD8 cells lacked CD45RO and underwent positive selection for CCR7, leaving out terminally differentiated effector memory CD45RA+ cells. Adults of Caucasian background living in Nashville, Tennessee made up all donors. An assay was performed, and its level was deep. Generated by immunoSEQ multiplex PCR, the TCRdb table keeps only in-frame clones and is missing some. This table holds 560,000 or so clones, about 96% found once. Trimming cost V 4 bases and J 2 bases; bases outside gene matches: 4. The CDR3 length is 14 residues. The V gene's germline CDR1 is SGHAT and CDR2 FQNNGV. A remark on this clone: What it binds is not known.

The material sequenced was naive CD8+ T cells sorted from blood. The receptor was derived from a woman aged 25 to 45 in good health. The chain joins TRBV11-2 to TRBJ2-7; 8 bases line up with TRBD1. CDR3 coding DNA: TGTGCCAGCAGCTCGGGACAGGCAACCTACGAGCAGTACTTC. Amino acids: CASSSGQATYEQYF.